The source of this TCR beta chain is a study of technical replicates of blood from a few donors. Produced via immunoSEQ multiplex PCR; TCRdb's table is partial and in-frame only. The table lists tens of thousands of clones, 85% to 95% of them singletons, with under 0.3% in the top ten. This TCR was recovered from a human donor in good health. The specimen was T cells isolated from PBMCs.

The CDR3 sequence is CASSSTGTVVNEQYF. The CDR3 nucleotides read TGTGCCAGCAGTTCAACCGGGACAGTGGTAAACGAGCAGTACTTC. The J gene is TRBJ2-7, the V gene TRBV28; 7 positions match TRBD1. With V trimmed by 4 bases and J by 5 bases, 11 bases remained unmatched. CDR1 and CDR2 (germline): MDHEN, SYDVKM. This CDR3 comprises 15 residues.